The 11 T cell receptor beta chains listed next were all sequenced from one sample in a study of CD8 T cells in ankylosing spondylitis. TCRdb re-analysed the 5' RACE reads in MiXCR, keeping a single row per CDR3 protein. The data hold approximately 220,000 distinct CDR3 sequences, with roughly a tenth observed a single time. Material for sequencing was blood, either unsorted or a sorted T cell fraction (not recorded which). The receptor set was obtained from a male donor with ankylosing spondylitis or in good health (not recorded which).

This clonotype came up a few times. V usage is TRBV12-3 or TRBV12-4 and J usage is TRBJ2-5; 8 bases match TRBD2. This CDR3 is built from 19 residues. With V trimmed by 2 bases and J by 3 bases, 17 bases remained unmatched. The CDR3 spells CASSLILRGAGAFKETQYF. In nucleotides, the CDR3 is TGTGCCAGCAGTTTAATATTGCGGGGGGCCGGAGCTTTTAAAGAGACCCAGTACTTC.

Many counts were recorded for this clonotype. V is TRBV6-1 and J is TRBJ2-3; TRBD1 agrees at 9 bases. Germline-derived CDR1 and CDR2 are MNHNS and SASEGT. The V and J ends lost 3 bases and 10 bases, in that order; junction bases with no gene match: 8. The length of the CDR3 is 14 residues. The CDR3 reads CASSEYRGPGAQYF. The CDR3 DNA sequence: TGTGCCAGCAGTGAGTACAGGGGGCCTGGAGCGCAGTATTTT.

This clonotype was detected many times. The chain has TRBV6-1 and TRBJ1-1, with 12 bases matching TRBD1. J gave up 5 bases and V 5 bases, and 9 bases lay outside the gene matches. Germline CDR1 reads MNHNS; CDR2 reads SASEGT. The CDR3 has 16 amino acids. CDR3 DNA: TGTGCCAGCAGTCCGGGACAGGGGGCCTCGAAGACTGAAGCTTTCTTT. Residues: CASSPGQGASKTEAFF.

The chain is built from TRBV20-1 and TRBJ2-3, with D possibly being TRBD1 or TRBD2 (6 bases each). V was shortened by 6 bases and J by 6 bases, with 22 bases between the two germline ends. The CDR3 has 15 residues. CDR1 and CDR2 (germline): DFQATT, SNEGSKA (reference sequence). The CDR3 spells CSAEGVRGNVDTQYF. The CDR3 bases are TGCAGTGCGGAGGGTGTTAGGGGGAATGTGGATACGCAGTATTTT.

The sample holds a few counts of this clonotype. The rearrangement uses TRBV11-1 and TRBJ1-5; 8 nucleotides align to TRBD1. The CDR3 runs to 20 residues. V dropped 1 base and J dropped 2; count of bases not matched to a gene: 16. The germline gives CDR1 SGHAT, CDR2 FQDESV (reference sequence). CDR3 nucleotide sequence: TGTGCCAGCAGCTTAGTATTAGGGGACAGGCGTTCTCAGGGCAATCAGCCCCAGCATTTT. This encodes CASSLVLGDRRSQGNQPQHF.

This clonotype was picked up many times. The chain employs TRBV10-3 and TRBJ2-1; 16 bases align to TRBD2. The trim removed 5 bases at V and 0 bases at J, leaving 7 bases unmatched. Germline V lookup: CDR1 ENHRY, CDR2 SYGVKD. CDR3 size: 19 residues. CDR3 sequence: CAISTGTSGGAISYNEQFF. Here the CDR3 DNA reads TGTGCCATCAGTACCGGGACTAGCGGGGGGGCTATCTCCTACAATGAGCAGTTCTTC.

In its sample, this clonotype was seen many times. V is TRBV20-1 and J is TRBJ2-7, with D possibly being TRBD1 (6 bases). The CDR3 runs to 13 residues. Trimming took off 7 bases at V and 4 bases at J, with 17 bases between the two ends. Germline CDR1 DFQATT, CDR2 SNEGSKA (reference sequence). This CDR3 is CSVVRQQGYEQYF. CDR3 in DNA: TGCAGTGTTGTAAGACAACAGGGATACGAGCAGTACTTC.

The chain has TRBV20-1 and TRBJ2-1; D uncertain. V was clipped by 6 bases and J by 9 bases, with 12 bases between them. CDR1 and CDR2 from the germline V gene are DFQATT and SNEGSKA (reference sequence). This CDR3 spans 11 amino acids. The CDR3 reads CSASIHSEQFF. Written as DNA, the CDR3 is TGCAGTGCCAGTATCCACAGTGAGCAGTTCTTC.

This clonotype was counted ten times or more. The rearrangement uses TRBV5-1 and TRBJ2-7; D gene unclear. Trimming left V 2 bases short and J 2 bases short, with 11 bases between. Germline-derived CDR1 and CDR2 are SGHRS and YFSETQ. There are 14 residues in the CDR3. The DNA of the CDR3 is TGCGCCAGCAGCTTACGAACAGACACCTACGAGCAGTACTTC. Translation gives CASSLRTDTYEQYF. The complete variable domain, with remaining parts taken from reference TRBV5-1 and TRBJ2-7, reads KAGVTQTPRYLIKTRGQQVTLSCSPISGHRSVSWYQQTPGQGLQFLFEYFSETQRNKGNFPGRFSGRQFSNSRSEMNVSTLELGDSALYLCASSLRTDTYEQYFGPGTRLTVT.

This clonotype was counted many times. J is TRBJ2-1 and V is TRBV6-2 or TRBV6-3, with 12 bases identical to TRBD1. V gave up 6 bases and J gave up 10 bases; unmatched junction bases: 7. This CDR3 contains 14 residues. The germline V gene has CDR1 MNHEY and CDR2 SVGEGT. This chain's CDR3 is CASSPGQGAREQFF. In DNA form, the CDR3 reads TGTGCCAGCAGCCCGGGACAGGGGGCTCGGGAGCAGTTCTTC.

This clonotype was seen a handful of times. CDR3 nucleotides: TGTGCCACCAGCAAACTAGCCTTAGGGATCACAGATACGCAGTATTTT. It is translated as CATSKLALGITDTQYF. This sequence joins TRBV15 and TRBJ2-3; D perhaps matches TRBD2 (6 bases). The CDR3 spans 16 residues. From germline, CDR1 is LNHNV and CDR2 YYDKDF (reference sequence). V was cut by 4 bases and J by 2 bases, with 16 bases left in between.